This T cell receptor (beta chain) was observed in a study of blood T cell repertoires in COVID-19 (TCRdb year 2020). About the study as a whole: Collaborator samples came from the United States, Italy and Spain and covered acute and convalescent phases of COVID-19. Sample metadata almost always included a de-identified subject ID, COVID-19 status, age in years and sex. Samples came from the ongoing ImmuneRACE study (first 160 participants) plus 1,254 subjects from 6 global collaborators. The repertoires were released in a freely available public database intended as a resource for research on the immune response to SARS-CoV-2. The dataset comprised deeply sampled blood TCRbeta repertoires from subjects exposed to, actively infected with, or recovered from COVID-19. HLA class I and class II types, where available, came from metadata supplied by the sample provider rather than from assay-based typing. The material from the prospective study consisted of cDNA or gDNA derived from T cells, B-cell-depleted T cells, or PBMCs.

V and J are trimmed by 0 bases and 5 bases, and the gene matches miss 6 bases of the junction. CDR1 and CDR2 were assigned from the germline V gene (reference sequence) as SGHNT and YYREEE. From its cysteine to its phenylalanine, the CDR3 spans 16 amino acids. The retained sequence is limited to the CDR3, 48 bases, with the frame set at the first base. TCRbeta CDR3 regions were amplified from genomic DNA using the immunoSEQ Assay, a bias-controlled multiplex PCR. In the original analysis: Within the assay, amplification of reference gene primers was used to estimate how many nucleated cells each sample contained. To quantify the absolute abundance of each unique TCRbeta CDR3 rearrangement, sequence reads were collapsed and filtered. For each sample, productive Simpson clonality was calculated as the square root of Simpson's diversity index across productive rearrangements. In TCRdb, the immuneACCESS table is reduced to in-frame sequences with V and J assigned. These tables do not hold every clone; where another copy was compared, an unresolved V gene accounts for under half, and the others remain unexplained. Clone size and V and J calls were adopted from that table, with D and trimming inferred from the DNA. The sample table records about 44,000 clones; about 89% of these occur just once. Roughly a sixth of the sample is held by the ten biggest clonotypes.

Whole blood was collected in K2EDTA tubes by collaborating institutions according to the institutions' own protocols. For TCRbeta analysis, collaborators shipped samples as frozen whole blood, isolated PBMCs, or DNA extracted from either of those sample types. A single count supports this clone. The specificity of this receptor is unknown. No much larger clone is present one base from it, and per-base qualities are unavailable. Summary of the overall study and its limitations: How much clinical and demographic metadata was included differed by source and by participant, and the metadata was provided uncurated.

This TCR derives from a man between 65 and 79 years old with active COVID-19. Sequenced material: peripheral blood. The chain uses TRBV5-4 and TRBJ2-5; the junction holds 11 bases that match TRBD2. The encoded CDR3 is CASSLVSGGAEETQYF. In nucleotide form, the sequence is TGTGCCAGCAGCTTGGTTAGCGGGGGGGCGGAGGAGACCCAGTACTTC.